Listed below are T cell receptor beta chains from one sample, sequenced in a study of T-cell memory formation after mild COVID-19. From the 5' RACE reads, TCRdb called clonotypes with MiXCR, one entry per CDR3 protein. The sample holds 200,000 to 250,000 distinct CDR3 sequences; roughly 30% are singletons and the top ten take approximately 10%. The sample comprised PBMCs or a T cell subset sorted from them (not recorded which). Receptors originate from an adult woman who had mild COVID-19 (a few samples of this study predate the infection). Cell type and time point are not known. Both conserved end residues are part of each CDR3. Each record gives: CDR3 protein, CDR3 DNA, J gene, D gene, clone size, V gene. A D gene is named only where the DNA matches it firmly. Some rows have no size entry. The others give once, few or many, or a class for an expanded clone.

CASSWESNQPQHF | TGTGCCAGCAGTTGGGAGAGCAATCAGCCCCAGCATTTT | TRBJ1-5 | NA | few | TRBV12-3/TRBV12-4
CATDRRESSYNEQFF | TGTGCTACCGATCGGCGGGAAAGCTCCTACAATGAGCAGTTCTTC | TRBJ2-1 | NA | NA | TRBV7-7
CSGGGSVNYGYTF | TGCAGCGGCGGGGGGTCAGTTAACTATGGCTACACCTTC | TRBJ1-2 | NA | NA | TRBV29-1
CASSLELGGANEQFF | TGTGCCAGCAGCTTAGAACTAGGGGGGGCCAATGAGCAGTTCTTC | TRBJ2-1 | NA | NA | TRBV7-9
CASSMRDSQTPRNEQFF | TGTGCCAGCAGCATGCGGGACTCCCAAACCCCACGGAATGAGCAGTTCTTC | TRBJ2-1 | NA | few | TRBV7-9
CASSWGGNTDTQYF | TGCGCCAGCAGCTGGGGGGGAAACACAGATACGCAGTATTTT | TRBJ2-3 | TRBD2 | few | TRBV5-1
CATSDPYLAANTGELFF | TGTGCCACCAGTGATCCCTATTTAGCGGCGAACACCGGGGAGCTGTTTTTT | TRBJ2-2 | NA | few | TRBV24-1
CASSELRGNTGELFF | TGTGCCAGCAGTGAACTGCGGGGGAACACCGGGGAGCTGTTTTTT | TRBJ2-2 | NA | NA | TRBV6-1
CASSQYSGGADTQYF | TGCGCCAGCAGCCAATATAGCGGGGGGGCGGATACGCAGTATTTT | TRBJ2-3 | TRBD2 | few | TRBV4-1
CASRLVNTEAFF | TGTGCCAGCAGGCTTGTGAACACTGAAGCTTTCTTT | TRBJ1-1 | NA | NA | TRBV6-6
CASSLDGYGEAFF | TGCGCCAGCAGCTTGGACGGGTACGGTGAAGCTTTCTTT | TRBJ1-1 | NA | few | TRBV5-1
CASRSISQGMLRNTQYF | TGTGCCAGCAGATCTATATCACAGGGAATGTTGAGGAATACGCAGTATTTT | TRBJ2-3 | NA | few | TRBV6-2/TRBV6-3
CASSLETSGINEQFF | TGTGCCAGCAGCTTAGAGACTAGCGGGATCAATGAGCAGTTCTTC | TRBJ2-1 | TRBD2 | NA | TRBV7-9
CATSPRREIAFF | TGTGCCACCAGCCCGCGGAGGGAAATAGCTTTCTTT | TRBJ1-1 | NA | few | TRBV15